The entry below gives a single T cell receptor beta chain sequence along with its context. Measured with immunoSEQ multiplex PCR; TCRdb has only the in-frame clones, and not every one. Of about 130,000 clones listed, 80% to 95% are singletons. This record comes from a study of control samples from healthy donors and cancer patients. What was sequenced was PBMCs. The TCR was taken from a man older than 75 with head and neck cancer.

CDR3 DNA sequence: TGCAGCGTCGGACAGCCTCCTGGGGAGACCCAGTACTTC. Protein product: CSVGQPPGETQYF. The rearrangement links TRBV29-1 to TRBJ2-5; D perhaps matches TRBD1 (6 bases). Germline CDR1 is SQVTM and CDR2 is ANQGSEA. Trimming took off 6 bases at V and 5 bases at J, with 16 bases between the two ends. CDR3 length: 13 amino acids. Variable domain in full (rest from reference TRBV29-1 and TRBJ2-5): SAVISQKPSRDICQRGTSLTIQCQVDSQVTMMFWYRQQPGQSLTLIATANQGSEATYESGFVIDKFPISRPNLTFSTLTVSNMSPEDSSIYLCSVGQPPGETQYFGPGTRLLVL.